The 22 T cell receptor beta chains given below trace back to one sample, sequenced in a study of T cell responses to AZD1222 COVID-19 vaccine. Libraries were prepared by immunoSEQ multiplex PCR; TCRdb keeps only in-frame clonotypes and omits some of them. Among under 85,000 clones, 75% to 90% were seen once, and the ten largest hold 24%. The sample consisted of peripheral blood, taken on day 0 of AZD1222 vaccination. These receptors originate from an adult in good health.

This clone was seen a few times. The genes are TRBV7-2 and TRBJ1-6, with D perhaps matching TRBD1 (5 bases). The V gene's germline CDR1 is SGHTA and CDR2 FQGNSA. Between the trimmed V and J ends, which lost 1 base and 5 bases, there was a span of 9 bases. The CDR3 runs to 15 residues. The CDR3 region has the DNA TGTGCCAGCAGCTTAGGCCAGGGCCATAATTCACCCCTCCACTTT. Translation gives CASSLGQGHNSPLHF.

The rearrangement links TRBV12-3 or TRBV12-4 to TRBJ1-2, with 8 bases that match TRBD1. J lost 4 bases, V lost 5 bases, and 3 bases had no gene match. The CDR3 extends over 13 amino acids. CDR3 amino acids: CASSQGAGYGYTF. CDR3 coding DNA: TGTGCCAGCAGTCAGGGGGCTGGCTATGGCTACACCTTC.

This clone was seen more than once but under ten times. This sequence joins TRBV4-2 and TRBJ1-1; 11 nucleotides agree with TRBD1. Per germline, CDR1 LGHNA and CDR2 YNFKEQ. The CDR3 is made up of 16 amino acids. V was clipped by 7 bases and J by 4 bases; unmatched bases: 11. The CDR3 coding sequence is TGTGCCAGCACCTCTTACTCGGGGACAGGGGGCACTGAAGCTTTCTTT. Translation gives CASTSYSGTGGTEAFF.

The count of this clone is one. V is TRBV29-1 and J is TRBJ2-2; TRBD1 matches at 11 bases. CDR1 is SQVTM, CDR2 ANQGSEA, per germline. This CDR3 comprises 14 residues. The junction had 7 bases not matched to a gene; V was cut back by 7 bases and J by 6 bases. The CDR3 sequence is CSASPGQGAGELFF. In DNA, the CDR3 is TGCAGCGCTAGCCCGGGACAGGGGGCCGGGGAGCTGTTTTTT.

The chain couples TRBV3-1 (or the pseudogene TRBV3-2) to TRBJ1-2, with 9 bases fitting TRBD1. J lost 4 bases, V lost 4 bases, and 4 bases had no gene match. In germline, CDR1 is LGHDT, CDR2 YNNKEL (reference sequence). The CDR3 loop spans 14 amino acids. The CDR3 loop reads CASSRTGQGYGYTF. The CDR3 DNA sequence: TGTGCCAGCAGCCGGACGGGACAGGGCTATGGCTACACCTTC.

The rearrangement joins TRBV9 to TRBJ2-5, with 9 bases lining up with TRBD1. This CDR3 has 17 amino acids. J was trimmed by 5 bases and V by 3 bases; bases with no gene match: 14. CDR1 is SGDLS, CDR2 YYNGEE, per germline. The DNA of the CDR3 is TGTGCCAGCAGCGCGGACAGGGGCGGAGATAGGGGGGAGACCCAGTACTTC. Translating gives CASSADRGGDRGETQYF. Full variable domain (missing parts from reference TRBV9 and TRBJ2-5): DSGVTQTPKHLITATGQRVTLRCSPRSGDLSVYWYQQSLDQGLQFLIQYYNGEERAKGNILERFSAQQFPDLHSELNLSSLELGDSALYFCASSADRGGDRGETQYFGPGTRLLVL.

This chain uses TRBV6-5 with TRBJ1-1; D might be TRBD1 (6 bases). V lost 9 bases and J lost 11, with 19 bases in between. There are 12 residues in the CDR3. Germline CDR1 is MNHEY and CDR2 is SVGAGI. The CDR3 coding sequence is TGTGCCAGTTGGGCGGACAGCCTGGAGGCTTTCTTT. As protein: CASWADSLEAFF.

This clone has only a few counts. The CDR3 protein is CASWAGSGYGYTF. In nucleotides, the CDR3 is TGTGCCAGCTGGGCCGGGTCGGGCTATGGCTACACCTTC. The V call is TRBV27, the J call TRBJ1-2; D is uncertain. V lost 8 bases to trimming and J lost 4 bases, with 14 bases between them. This CDR3 has 13 amino acids. Germline CDR1 MNHEY, CDR2 SMNVEV (reference sequence).

V and J are TRBV3-1 (or the pseudogene TRBV3-2) and TRBJ2-7; TRBD2 is a possible D gene (7 bases). Trimming left V 2 bases short and J 2 bases short, with 19 bases between. The germline V gene encodes CDR1 LGHDT and CDR2 YNNKEL (reference sequence). The CDR3 loop spans 17 amino acids. The CDR3 spells CASSQRGGYQITYEQYF. The DNA of the CDR3 is TGTGCCAGCAGCCAAAGGGGGGGCTACCAAATAACCTACGAGCAGTACTTC.

This chain joins TRBV5-1 and TRBJ2-7; 9 bases align to TRBD1. CDR1 SGHRS and CDR2 YFSETQ come from the germline V gene. The J segment lost 4 bases and the V segment lost 0 bases, leaving 11 bases of the junction unmatched. This CDR3 contains 17 residues. The CDR3 protein is CASSLDYSGTGIYEQYF. CDR3 sequence (DNA): TGCGCCAGCAGCTTGGATTACTCCGGGACAGGGATATACGAGCAGTACTTC.

This chain uses TRBV6-4 with TRBJ2-7; no firm D call. The germline gives CDR1 MRHNA, CDR2 SNTAGT. V was cut by 5 bases and J by 2 bases, with 16 bases left in between. The CDR3 runs 15 residues. The DNA for the CDR3 is TGTGCCAGCAGTTCCCATAGGGTCACTGCCTACGAGCAGTACTTC. This codes for CASSSHRVTAYEQYF.

The chain joins TRBV5-1 to TRBJ2-6, with 8 bases lining up with TRBD2. Looked up from germline, CDR1 is SGHRS and CDR2 is YFSETQ. V was pared by 6 bases and J by 0 bases, with 5 bases of the junction left unmatched. CDR3 size: 16 residues. The CDR3 sequence: CASTRAGGSGANVLTF. CDR3 DNA sequence: TGCGCCAGCACTAGGGCGGGGGGCTCTGGGGCCAACGTCCTGACTTTC.

Comments on this clone: A junction end diverges from the germline sequence, so it may reflect a read error. This sequence joins TRBV2 and TRBJ2-7, with 12 bases fitting TRBD2. This CDR3 has 14 amino acids. CDR1 SNHLY and CDR2 FYNNEI come from the germline V gene. CDR3 bases: TGTGCCAGCACCCAAGGGGCTAGCGGGAGGGGAGTTGACTTC. This translates into CASTQGASGRGVDF.

V is TRBV25-1 and J is TRBJ2-7, with 10 bases aligning to TRBD1. V lost 5 bases and J lost 3; bases outside the gene matches: 7. The CDR3 is made up of 15 amino acids. Germline-derived CDR1 and CDR2 are MGHDK and SYGVNS. The CDR3 nucleotides are TGTGCCAGCAGTTCAAGGACAGGGGGATTCTACGAGCAGTACTTC. This translates into CASSSRTGGFYEQYF.

This clone was found a few times. The chain uses TRBV5-5 and TRBJ1-3; 7 nucleotides line up with TRBD1. Germline V gene data show CDR1 as SGHKS and CDR2 as YYEKEE (reference sequence). Germline trimming cut 4 bases from V and 3 bases from J; bases unmatched to any gene: 7. The CDR3 is 15 amino acids. The CDR3 nucleotides read TGTGCCAGCAGCCTCAGGGGGTTTGGTGGAAACACCATATATTTT. Amino acids: CASSLRGFGGNTIYF.

The CDR3 region is CASSVDGTGGYTF. CDR3 nucleotide sequence: TGTGCCAGCAGCGTAGATGGGACGGGCGGCTACACCTTC. V and J are TRBV9 and TRBJ1-2; D is perhaps TRBD1 (5 bases). Germline V gene data show CDR1 as SGDLS and CDR2 as YYNGEE. Trimming removed 0 bases from V and 8 bases from J, with 11 bases in between. The CDR3 is 13 amino acids.

This clone was detected once. The chain couples TRBV9 to TRBJ2-6; a possible D gene is TRBD2 (5 bases). The V end lost 4 bases, the J end lost 2 bases, and 16 bases lay between the germline ends. Looked up from germline, CDR1 is SGDLS and CDR2 is YYNGEE. This CDR3 spans 17 amino acids. In DNA, the CDR3 is TGTGCCAGCAGCCGCCTACCCGGGGTAACTGGGGCCAACGTCCTGACTTTC. It is translated as CASSRLPGVTGANVLTF.

This clone was detected only a few times. J is TRBJ1-3 and V is TRBV18; D not certain. Germline loops: CDR1 KGHSH, CDR2 LQKENI. This CDR3 is built from 17 residues. The V gene lost 3 bases and the J gene lost 0 bases, with 15 bases spanning the gap. The CDR3 loop is CASSPELAESSGNTIYF. CDR3 DNA sequence: TGTGCCAGCTCACCCGAGCTTGCTGAGAGCTCTGGAAACACCATATATTTT.

This clone was counted between two and nine times. The V gene is TRBV3-1 (or the pseudogene TRBV3-2), the J gene TRBJ1-1; D call uncertain. The germline gives CDR1 LGHDT, CDR2 YNNKEL (reference sequence). The CDR3 covers 12 residues. V dropped 5 bases and J dropped 4 bases, with 8 bases sitting between them. Here the CDR3 reads CASSSSGTEAFF. CDR3 DNA: TGTGCCAGCAGCTCTAGTGGCACTGAAGCTTTCTTT.

CDR3 DNA: TGTGCCAGCAGCTTAGGGACAGGGAGCTACGAGCAGTACTTC. Its protein is CASSLGTGSYEQYF. The chain couples TRBV7-3 to TRBJ2-7, with 9 nucleotides matching TRBD1. CDR1 is SGHTA, CDR2 FQGTGA, per germline. The CDR3 is made up of 14 amino acids. Trimming took 2 bases from V and 3 from J; bases not matched to a gene: 2.

The chain joins TRBV7-8 to TRBJ1-5; 9 nucleotides align to TRBD1. The germline CDR1 and CDR2 sequences are SGHVS and FQNEAQ. V was clipped by 4 bases and J by 6 bases; unmatched bases: 7. The CDR3 loop spans 15 amino acids. The CDR3 protein is CASSSSRDRVQPQHF. The CDR3 region has the DNA TGTGCCAGCAGCTCGTCCCGGGACAGGGTTCAGCCCCAGCATTTT.

This chain uses TRBV30 with TRBJ1-2; TRBD1 might be the D (6 bases). The germline CDR1 and CDR2 sequences are GTSNPN and SVGIG (reference sequence). There are 16 residues in the CDR3. V lost 0 bases and J lost 4, with 18 bases in between. The CDR3 nucleotides read TGTGCCTGGAGTGTACTAGGGCAGGACAGCCTCTATGGCTACACCTTC. Its translation: CAWSVLGQDSLYGYTF.